What follows is one T cell receptor beta chain and its context. While infection was still active, Seattle patients were enrolled and then followed longitudinally. In the original processing: By means of reference gene primer amplification, nucleated cell counts were estimated. Assay used: immunoSEQ multiplex PCR; TCRdb lists only in-frame clones, some missing. From that table come the V and J calls and clone size; the DNA was used to work out D and trimming. The profile shows over 150,000 clones, roughly 91% of them singletons. V gave up 3 bases and J gave up 8 bases, with 11 bases separating them. CDR3 length equals 12 residues. Germline V CDR1 and CDR2: SQVTM, ANQGSEA. The data originate from a study of blood T cell repertoires in COVID-19. Across the study: COVID-19 samples collected from the United States, Italy and Spain covered acute and convalescent phases. PBMCs, B-cell-depleted T cells, or T cells were the source of the cDNA or gDNA that made up the material.

This sequence joins TRBV29-1 and TRBJ2-4, with a weak D call TRBD2 (5 bases). Sample: peripheral blood. The clonotype comes from a man between 18 and 29 years old with COVID-19, enrolled during active disease. In DNA, the CDR3 is TGCAGCGTTGATCTCGCGGAGGACATTCAGTACTTC. Its translation: CSVDLAEDIQYF.